In this sample, the clone carrying this T cell receptor (beta chain) turned up a few times. Its target is unknown. Without exception, sorted populations had purity beyond 95%. The sample originates from a study of beta chain features in type 1 diabetes. Study-level points and caveats: Since sequencing was performed on cDNA, cells with high TCR expression could be over-represented.

The authors reverse transcribed all of the isolated RNA, so sequencing captured expressed TCRB transcripts. The repertoire was sequenced with immunoSEQ multiplex PCR; TCRdb's copy has only in-frame clones and lacks some. The sample includes around 450,000 clones, 10% to 12% of them seen just once. V was clipped by 3 bases and J by 0 bases, with 18 bases between them. The CDR3 length is 17 residues. Germline lookup yields CDR1 GTSNPN and CDR2 SVGIG (reference sequence). The J gene is TRBJ2-4, the V gene TRBV30; perhaps D is TRBD1 or TRBD2 (7 bases each). This TCR came from a woman aged 18-30 years in good health. Sequenced input: naive CD4+ T cells from blood. The CDR3 reads CAWSRGGGRLAKNIQYF. The CDR3 bases are TGTGCCTGGAGCAGGGGGGGAGGAAGGTTAGCCAAAAACATTCAGTACTTC.